The 6 T cell receptor beta chains reported below all come from one sample, sequenced in a study of blood T cell repertoires in COVID-19. Method: immunoSEQ multiplex PCR; TCRdb's copy keeps in-frame clones and lacks some. The table lists more than 50,000 clones, around 90% of them singletons. Sequenced input: peripheral blood. The receptors stem from a man between 60 and 75 years old with active COVID-19.

The chain couples TRBV24-1 to TRBJ2-2, with unresolved D. Trimming removed 2 bases at V and 6 bases at J, with 9 bases between. The germline V gene has CDR1 KGHDR and CDR2 SFDVKD. CDR3 length: 14 residues. CDR3 DNA sequence: TGTGCCACCAGTGATTCCTTAGTATCCGGGGAGCTGTTTTTT. Residues: CATSDSLVSGELFF.

The gene calls are TRBV28 and TRBJ2-7; weak D call: TRBD2 (5 bases). Germline assignment: CDR1 MDHEN and CDR2 SYDVKM. The CDR3 is 13 residues long. With 5 bases removed from V and 6 bases from J, the gap between germline ends came to 14 bases. Written as DNA, the CDR3 is TGTGCCAGCAGTGTTAACGGGGTCCCCGAGCAGTACTTC. It is translated as CASSVNGVPEQYF.

J is TRBJ1-2 and V is TRBV7-2; D is possibly TRBD1 (5 bases). V was trimmed by 2 bases and J by 4 bases, leaving 14 bases between them. The V gene's germline CDR1 is SGHTA and CDR2 FQGNSA. The length of the CDR3 is 15 residues. The CDR3 DNA reads TGTGCCAGCAGCTTAACCCAGGGTGGGCGCTATGGCTACACCTTC. As protein: CASSLTQGGRYGYTF.

This chain joins TRBV2 and TRBJ2-5; the D is unclear. Germline V CDR1 and CDR2: SNHLY, FYNNEI. The CDR3 has 11 amino acids. The V and J ends lost 4 bases and 4 bases respectively, with 4 bases between them. CDR3 protein: CASSVLETQYF. In DNA form, the CDR3 reads TGTGCCAGCAGTGTCCTAGAGACCCAGTACTTC.

This rearrangement joins TRBV19 to TRBJ2-3, with TRBD2 matching 11 bases. The junction had 13 bases not matched to a gene; V was cut back by 6 bases and J by 5 bases. Germline CDR1 reads LNHDA; CDR2 reads SQIVND (reference sequence). This CDR3 comprises 17 residues. CDR3 region: CASSLVGTSGLQDTQYF. Written as DNA, the CDR3 is TGTGCCAGTAGCCTAGTGGGGACTAGCGGTTTACAAGATACGCAGTATTTT.

V usage is TRBV9 and J usage is TRBJ1-4; D gene unclear. CDR3 length equals 16 residues. Germline values: CDR1 SGDLS, CDR2 YYNGEE. V was trimmed by 3 bases and J by 0 bases, leaving 12 bases between them. CDR3 coding DNA: TGTGCCAGCAGCGGGCTGAAGGAGGCAACTAATGAAAAACTGTTTTTT. As protein: CASSGLKEATNEKLFF.